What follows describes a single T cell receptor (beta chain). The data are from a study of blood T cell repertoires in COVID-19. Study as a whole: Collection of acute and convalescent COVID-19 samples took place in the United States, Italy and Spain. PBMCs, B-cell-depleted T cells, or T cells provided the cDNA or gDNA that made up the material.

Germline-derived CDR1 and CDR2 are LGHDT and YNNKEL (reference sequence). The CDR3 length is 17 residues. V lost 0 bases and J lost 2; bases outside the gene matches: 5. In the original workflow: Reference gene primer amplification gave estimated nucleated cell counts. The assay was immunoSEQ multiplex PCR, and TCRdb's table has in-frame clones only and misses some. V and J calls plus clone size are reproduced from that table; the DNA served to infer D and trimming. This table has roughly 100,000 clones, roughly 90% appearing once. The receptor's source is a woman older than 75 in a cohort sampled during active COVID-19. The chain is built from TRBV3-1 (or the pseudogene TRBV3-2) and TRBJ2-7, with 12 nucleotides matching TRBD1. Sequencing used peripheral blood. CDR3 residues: CASSQEKGTGGTYEQYF. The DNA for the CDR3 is TGTGCCAGCAGCCAAGAGAAAGGGACAGGGGGCACCTACGAGCAGTACTTC.